This entry features one T cell receptor (beta chain) sequence. Its antigen is currently unknown. This record comes from a study of CD8 T cells in ankylosing spondylitis. V shed 5 bases and J shed 9 bases, with 13 bases lying between them. This CDR3 has 12 residues. From the 5' RACE reads, TCRdb called clonotypes with MiXCR, one entry per CDR3 protein. Of approximately 300,000 distinct CDR3 sequences in the sample, more than 20% were seen once. Broader study findings: Characteristic of ankylosing spondylitis blood, it appeared, was a TCR beta motif comprising roughly eight highly homologous variants.

V gene TRBV12-3 or TRBV12-4 combines with J gene TRBJ2-5; D unresolved. This receptor was identified in a female donor with ankylosing spondylitis or in good health (not recorded which). The source material was blood, either unsorted or a sorted T cell fraction (not recorded which). The CDR3 sequence: CASSPTSWAQYF. The CDR3 nucleotides are TGTGCCAGCAGTCCGACCTCCTGGGCCCAGTACTTC.